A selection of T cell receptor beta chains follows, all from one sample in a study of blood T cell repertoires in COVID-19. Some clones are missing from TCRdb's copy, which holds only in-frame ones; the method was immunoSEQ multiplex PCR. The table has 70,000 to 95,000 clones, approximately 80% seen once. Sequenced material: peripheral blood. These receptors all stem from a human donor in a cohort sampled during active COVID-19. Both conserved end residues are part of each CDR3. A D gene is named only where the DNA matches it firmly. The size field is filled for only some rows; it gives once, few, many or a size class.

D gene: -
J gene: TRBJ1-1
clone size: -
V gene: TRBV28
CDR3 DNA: TGTGCCAGCAGTTTAAGAGTTGAAGCTTTCTTT
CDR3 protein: CASSLRVEAFF

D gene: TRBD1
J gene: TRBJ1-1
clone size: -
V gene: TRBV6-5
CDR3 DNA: TGTGCCAGCAGGGGGAGACAGGGTTTCACTGAAGCTTTCTTT
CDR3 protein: CASRGRQGFTEAFF

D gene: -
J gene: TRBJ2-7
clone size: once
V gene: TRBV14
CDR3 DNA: TGTGCCAGCAGCCAAACGTCGGGCTCCTACGAGCAGTACTTC
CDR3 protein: CASSQTSGSYEQYF

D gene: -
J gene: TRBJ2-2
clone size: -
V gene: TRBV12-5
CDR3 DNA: TGTGCTAGTGGTCAAAGACAGACGAACACCGGGGAGCTGTTTTTT
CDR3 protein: CASGQRQTNTGELFF

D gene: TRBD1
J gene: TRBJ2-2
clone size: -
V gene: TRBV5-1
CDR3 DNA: TGCGCCAGCAGGCAGGGGGCCGACACCGGGGAGCTGTTTTTT
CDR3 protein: CASRQGADTGELFF

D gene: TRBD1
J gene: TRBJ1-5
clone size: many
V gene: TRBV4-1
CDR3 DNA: TGCGCCAGCAGCCAAAGCGGACAGGGGTTCCAGCCCCAGCATTTT
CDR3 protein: CASSQSGQGFQPQHF

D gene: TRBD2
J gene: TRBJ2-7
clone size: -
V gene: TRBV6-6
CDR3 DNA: TGTGCCAGCAGTCGGGCCGGGGCTAGCGGGGGGGCTTTATCCTACGAGCAGTACTTC
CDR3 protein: CASSRAGASGGALSYEQYF

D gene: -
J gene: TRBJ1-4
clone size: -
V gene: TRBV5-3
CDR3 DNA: TGTGCCAGAAGCCCCGGGGAGGACCGGGGTTCTAATGAAAAACTGTTTTTT
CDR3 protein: CARSPGEDRGSNEKLFF

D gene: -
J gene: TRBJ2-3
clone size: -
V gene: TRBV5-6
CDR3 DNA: TGTGCCAGCAGCGCCACTAGCACAGATACGCAGTATTTT
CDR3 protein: CASSATSTDTQYF

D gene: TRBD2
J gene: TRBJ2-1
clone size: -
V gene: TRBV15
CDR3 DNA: TGTGCCACCAGCAGAGAAAAGGTACAACGCGGGACTAGCGGGGGTTACAATGAGCAGTTCTTC
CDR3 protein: CATSREKVQRGTSGGYNEQFF

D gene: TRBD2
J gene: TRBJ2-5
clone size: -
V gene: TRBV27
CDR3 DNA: TGTGCCGGGGAGGGAGGGGCTGGCCTCGCCCAGTACTTC
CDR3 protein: CAGEGGAGLAQYF

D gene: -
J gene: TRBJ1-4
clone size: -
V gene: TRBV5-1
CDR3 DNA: TGCGCCAGCAGCTTGGGAGACAAGTCTGAAAAACTGTTTTTT
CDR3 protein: CASSLGDKSEKLFF

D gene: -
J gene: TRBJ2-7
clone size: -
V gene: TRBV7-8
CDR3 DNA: TGTGCCAGCAGCTTCAGGGAACAATCCTACGAGCAGTACTTC
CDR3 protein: CASSFREQSYEQYF

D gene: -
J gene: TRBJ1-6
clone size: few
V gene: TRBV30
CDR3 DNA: TGTGCCTGGACCCTCCTGGGGGGGGGTTCACCCCTCCACTTT
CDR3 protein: CAWTLLGGGSPLHF

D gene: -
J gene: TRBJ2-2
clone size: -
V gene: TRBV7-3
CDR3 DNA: TGTGCCAGCAGCTTAACGGTCCCAGGTACCGGGGAGCTGTTTTTT
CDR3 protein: CASSLTVPGTGELFF

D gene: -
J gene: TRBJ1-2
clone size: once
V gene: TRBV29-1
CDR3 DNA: TGCAGCGCCCGGGACTTAGATGGCTACACCTTC
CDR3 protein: CSARDLDGYTF

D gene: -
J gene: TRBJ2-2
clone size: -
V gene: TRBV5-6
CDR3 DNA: TGTGCCAGCAGCACCGGACAGATCACCGGGGAGCTGTTTTTT
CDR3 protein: CASSTGQITGELFF

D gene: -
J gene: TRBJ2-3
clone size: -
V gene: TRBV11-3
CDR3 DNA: TGTGCCAGCAGCTTGTACGGGGGGCCCGCAGATACGCAGTATTTT
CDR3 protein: CASSLYGGPADTQYF

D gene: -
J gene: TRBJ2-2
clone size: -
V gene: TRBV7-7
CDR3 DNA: TGTGCCAGCAGCCCCTCTTGGGAGAGAACCGGGGAGCTGTTTTTT
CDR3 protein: CASSPSWERTGELFF

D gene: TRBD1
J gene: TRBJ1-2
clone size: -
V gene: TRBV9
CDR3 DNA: TGTGCCAGCAGCCTACGTTACAGGGGGGGTTACTATGGCTACACCTTC
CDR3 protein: CASSLRYRGGYYGYTF

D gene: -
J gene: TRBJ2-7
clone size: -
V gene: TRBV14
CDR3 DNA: TGTGCCAGCAGCCAAGGGGTCGGGGAGCAGTACTTC
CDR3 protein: CASSQGVGEQYF

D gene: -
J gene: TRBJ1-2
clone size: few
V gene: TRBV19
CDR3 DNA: TGTGCCAGTAGTACGGACAGTAAGCGTGGCTACACCTTC
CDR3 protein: CASSTDSKRGYTF

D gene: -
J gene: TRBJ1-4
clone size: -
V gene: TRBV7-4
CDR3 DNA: TGTGCCAGCGCCCCGGGAGAAAAACTGTTTTTT
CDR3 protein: CASAPGEKLFF

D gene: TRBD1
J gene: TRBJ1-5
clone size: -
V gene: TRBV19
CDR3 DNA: TGTGCCAGTCAACCTAAAAGGGGGCTTCAGCCCCAGCATTTT
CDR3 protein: CASQPKRGLQPQHF

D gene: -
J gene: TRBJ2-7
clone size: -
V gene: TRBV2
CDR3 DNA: TGTGCCAGCAGTTTATACGAGCAGTACTTC
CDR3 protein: CASSLYEQYF

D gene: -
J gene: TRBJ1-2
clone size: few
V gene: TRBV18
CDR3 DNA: TGTGCCAGCTCACCAGACAGCTATGGCTACACCTTC
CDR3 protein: CASSPDSYGYTF

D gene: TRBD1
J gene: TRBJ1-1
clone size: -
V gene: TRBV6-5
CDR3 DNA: TGTGCCAGCAGTCAAAGGACAGGGCCGAACACTGAAGCTTTCTTT
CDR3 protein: CASSQRTGPNTEAFF

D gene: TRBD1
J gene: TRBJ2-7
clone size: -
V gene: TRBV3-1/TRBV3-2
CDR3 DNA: TGTGCCAGCAGCCATTTTGGACAGGGCCACGAGCAGTACTTC
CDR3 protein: CASSHFGQGHEQYF

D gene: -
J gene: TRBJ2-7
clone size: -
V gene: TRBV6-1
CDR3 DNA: TGTGCCAGCAGTGAATCGGGATCCTACGAGCAGTACTTC
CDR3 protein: CASSESGSYEQYF

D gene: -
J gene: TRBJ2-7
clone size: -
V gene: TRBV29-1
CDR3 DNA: TGCAGCGTTGAAGAGCGGGGCAGGGTGGGTTACGAGCAGTACTTC
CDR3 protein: CSVEERGRVGYEQYF

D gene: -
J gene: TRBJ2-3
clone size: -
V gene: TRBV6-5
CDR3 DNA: TGTGCCAGCAGTTACCGTCGGGGAGGCGAAGATACGCAGTATTTT
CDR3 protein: CASSYRRGGEDTQYF

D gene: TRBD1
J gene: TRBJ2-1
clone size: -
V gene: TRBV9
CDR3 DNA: TGTGCCAGCAGCAGGGGAACAGGGGGATGGAGTGAGCAGTTCTTC
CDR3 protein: CASSRGTGGWSEQFF

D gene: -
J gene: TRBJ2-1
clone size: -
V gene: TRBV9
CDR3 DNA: TGTGCCAGCAGCGTAAGCGACCATGAGCAGTTCTTC
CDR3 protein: CASSVSDHEQFF